One sample yielded the 2 T cell receptor beta chains listed below, sequenced in a study of cytomegalovirus exposure and HLA in healthy donors. PCR employed 60 Vbeta and 13 Jbeta primers. Method: immunoSEQ multiplex PCR; TCRdb's copy keeps in-frame clones and lacks some. The table has approximately 120,000 clones, around 77% seen once. The source material was PBMCs. All receptors come from a man aged 35-49 years in good health and CMV-seropositive.

This chain links TRBV30 with TRBJ1-2; D is undetermined. V shed 5 bases and J shed 6 bases, with 19 bases lying between them. The CDR3 is 14 residues long. Germline values: CDR1 GTSNPN, CDR2 SVGIG (reference sequence). CDR3 region: CAWYNLAGRDGYTF. CDR3 sequence (DNA): TGTGCCTGGTACAATTTGGCGGGGAGGGATGGCTACACCTTC. Based on the CDR3 plus reference TRBV30 and TRBJ1-2, the full variable domain is SQTIHQWPATLVQPVGSPLSLECTVEGTSNPNLYWYRQAAGRGLQLLFYSVGIGQISSEVPQNLSASRPQDRQFILSSKKLLLSDSGFYLCAWYNLAGRDGYTFGSGTRLTVV.

The V call is TRBV11-1, the J call TRBJ1-2; D remains ambiguous. The CDR3 has 16 residues. Germline V gene sequence: CDR1 SGHAT, CDR2 FQDESV (reference sequence). Deletions cut 6 bases from V and 2 bases from J, with 19 bases between. CDR3 region: CASRPPEAGTNYGYTF. The DNA of the CDR3 is TGTGCCAGCAGACCGCCCGAGGCGGGAACCAACTATGGCTACACCTTC.